Below, 20 T cell receptor beta chains from the same sample are listed, as sequenced in a study of blood T cell repertoires in COVID-19. Data came from immunoSEQ multiplex PCR; TCRdb stores just in-frame clones and leaves some out. The sample records 280,000 or so clones, approximately 83% being singletons. The specimen sequenced was peripheral blood. These receptors were collected from a human donor in a cohort sampled during active COVID-19.

This clone showed up many times. This chain joins TRBV7-9 and TRBJ1-2, with a tentative D call TRBD1 (5 bases). The CDR3 is made up of 12 amino acids. Germline V lookup: CDR1 SEHNR, CDR2 FQNEAQ (reference sequence). Trimming stripped 3 bases from V and 8 bases from J, with 10 bases between. The CDR3 DNA reads as TGTGCCAGCAGCTTCCCCTGGGGCGGCTACACCTTC. It encodes CASSFPWGGYTF.

This clone was counted between two and nine times. The chain joins TRBV18 to TRBJ2-2; 13 nucleotides line up with TRBD2. Germline V gene data show CDR1 as KGHSH and CDR2 as LQKENI. This CDR3 region has 16 residues. Trimming removed 6 bases from V and 7 bases from J; junction bases left unmatched: 8. CDR3 nucleotide sequence: TGTGCCAGCTCGTACGGACTAGCGGGAGAAGACGGGGAGCTGTTTTTT. Protein: CASSYGLAGEDGELFF. The complete variable domain, with remaining parts taken from reference TRBV18 and TRBJ2-2, reads NAGVMQNPRHLVRRRGQEARLRCSPMKGHSHVYWYRQLPEEGLKFMVYLQKENIIDESGMPKERFSAEFPKEGPSILRIQQVVRGDSAAYFCASSYGLAGEDGELFFGEGSRLTVL.

The J gene is TRBJ1-1, the V gene TRBV18; no definite D call. Germline values: CDR1 KGHSH, CDR2 LQKENI. V lost 3 bases to trimming and J lost 8 bases, with 7 bases between them. The CDR3 sequence is 11 residues long. The CDR3 here is CASSPEREAFF. The CDR3 DNA reads TGTGCCAGCTCACCGGAGAGGGAAGCTTTCTTT.

The chain is built from TRBV5-1 and TRBJ2-1; 15 nucleotides agree with TRBD2. CDR1 and CDR2 (germline): SGHRS, YFSETQ. The CDR3 has 18 residues. V was pared by 2 bases and J by 5 bases, with 8 bases of the junction left unmatched. CDR3 amino acids: CASSLPGLAGGGNNEQFF. The CDR3, as DNA: TGCGCCAGCAGCTTACCGGGACTAGCGGGAGGAGGGAACAATGAGCAGTTCTTC.

This chain uses TRBV4-1 with TRBJ1-5; unclear D gene. V was cut by 4 bases and J by 4 bases, with 20 bases left in between. The CDR3 is 17 amino acids. Germline CDR1 is MGHRA and CDR2 is YSYEKL. The DNA of the CDR3 is TGCGCCAGCAGCCGATTCGGCGGGGTAGACGGGAATCAGCCCCAGCATTTT. Its protein is CASSRFGGVDGNQPQHF.

The rearrangement links TRBV30 to TRBJ1-1, with D hard to call. CDR1 and CDR2 (germline): GTSNPN, SVGIG (reference sequence). The CDR3 contains 14 residues. V lost 2 bases and J 1 base, leaving 11 bases between the germline ends. The CDR3 spells CAWSWHRSNTEAFF. In nucleotides, the CDR3 is TGTGCCTGGAGTTGGCACAGATCGAACACTGAAGCTTTCTTT.

The genes are TRBV28 and TRBJ1-4, with unresolved D. This CDR3 comprises 14 residues. V was shortened by 5 bases and J by 1 base, with 8 bases between the two germline ends. The germline V gene encodes CDR1 MDHEN and CDR2 SYDVKM. In DNA, the CDR3 is TGTGCCAGCAGTCCAGGAGGAACTAATGAAAAACTGTTTTTT. Protein product: CASSPGGTNEKLFF.

This clone was recorded a few times. The chain employs TRBV7-2 and TRBJ2-7, with 12 bases aligning to TRBD2. The ends lost 1 base at V and 8 bases at J; junction bases unmatched: 3. The germline gives CDR1 SGHTA, CDR2 FQGNSA. This CDR3 region has 14 residues. For the CDR3, the DNA is TGTGCCAGCAGCTTAGGACTAGCGGGAGCACAGCAGTACTTC. This gives the protein CASSLGLAGAQQYF. Full variable domain (outside the CDR3, taken from reference TRBV7-2 and TRBJ2-7): GAGVSQSPSNKVTEKGKDVELRCDPISGHTALYWYRQSLGQGLEFLIYFQGNSAPDKSGLPSDRFSAERTGGSVSTLTIQRTQQEDSAVYLCASSLGLAGAQQYFGPGTRLTVT.

The V call is TRBV4-3, the J call TRBJ1-4; D ambiguous. This CDR3 spans 15 amino acids. Germline-derived CDR1 and CDR2 are LGHNA and YSLEER. Trimming took 0 bases from V and 7 from J, leaving 12 bases between them. This CDR3 reads CASSQDPIRGEKLFF. Written as DNA, the CDR3 is TGCGCCAGCAGCCAAGATCCTATTCGGGGTGAAAAACTGTTTTTT.

In its sample, this clone was seen once. The chain is built from TRBV5-6 and TRBJ2-7; D is unresolved. The germline V and J ends were trimmed by 0 bases and 3 bases, with 10 bases remaining between them. CDR3 length: 14 residues. Germline V lookup: CDR1 SGHDT, CDR2 YYEEEE. CDR3 sequence (DNA): TGTGCCAGCAGCTTGGGGGTAGCTTACTACGAGCAGTACTTC. Residues: CASSLGVAYYEQYF.

The rearrangement joins TRBV12-3 or TRBV12-4 to TRBJ1-2, with D maybe TRBD1 (6 bases). V was trimmed by 7 bases and J by 4 bases, leaving 13 bases between them. This CDR3 is 13 amino acids long. DNA for the CDR3: TGTGCCAGCACCTTGACAGGAATCTATGGCTACACCTTC. Translated: CASTLTGIYGYTF.

This chain links TRBV28 with TRBJ2-7; the match to TRBD2 covers 13 bases. The CDR3 is 14 amino acids. Trimming removed 6 bases from V and 3 bases from J; junction bases left unmatched: 2. The V gene's germline CDR1 is MDHEN and CDR2 SYDVKM. The CDR3 spells CASRTSGRIYEQYF. CDR3 coding DNA: TGTGCCAGCAGGACTAGCGGGAGGATCTACGAGCAGTACTTC.

The V and J genes are TRBV27 and TRBJ1-3; D perhaps matches TRBD1 (5 bases). The V gene's germline CDR1 is MNHEY and CDR2 SMNVEV (reference sequence). Trimming removed 5 bases at V and 4 bases at J, with 21 bases between. The CDR3 length is 17 residues. Written as DNA, the CDR3 is TGTGCCAGCAGTCCTTCAGCCGCCCAGGGTCCCGGAAACACCATATATTTT. Translating it yields CASSPSAAQGPGNTIYF.

DNA of the CDR3: TGCGCCAGCAGCCAAGATGGGACAGTCGAGGATACGCAGTATTTT. This gives the protein CASSQDGTVEDTQYF. This sequence joins TRBV4-3 and TRBJ2-3; TRBD1 matches at 7 bases. J lost 6 bases, V lost 0 bases, and 6 bases had no gene match. Germline CDR1 is LGHNA and CDR2 is YSLEER. This CDR3 spans 15 amino acids.

Regarding this clone: Other DNA sequences in the same sample also yield this CDR3. The chain is built from TRBV12-3 or TRBV12-4 and TRBJ1-6; TRBD1 is a possible D gene (6 bases). The CDR3 consists of 13 residues. V lost 5 bases to trimming and J lost 7 bases, with 9 bases between them. CDR3 region: CASSGQRNSPLHF. CDR3 bases: TGTGCCAGCAGTGGACAGAGGAATTCACCCCTCCACTTT.

The chain employs TRBV6-1 and TRBJ1-2, with TRBD1 matching 8 bases. The CDR3 has 18 residues. In germline, CDR1 is MNHNS, CDR2 SASEGT. Trimming took 1 base from V and 13 from J; bases not matched to a gene: 23. Here the CDR3 reads CASSEVRGGRTGFEPTTF. Written as DNA, the CDR3 is TGTGCCAGCAGTGAAGTTAGGGGAGGGCGGACAGGGTTCGAGCCAACCACCTTC.

This sequence joins TRBV5-8 and TRBJ2-1; 7 bases fit TRBD2. The CDR3 has 15 residues. Germline V lookup: CDR1 SGHTS, CDR2 YDEGEE. Trimming took 4 bases from V and 4 from J; bases not matched to a gene: 8. The CDR3 loop reads CASSIPGLSYNEQFF. The DNA of the CDR3 is TGTGCCAGCAGCATACCGGGACTATCGTACAATGAGCAGTTCTTC.

This chain connects TRBV9 to TRBJ2-3, with TRBD1 identical over 8 bases. This CDR3 has 14 amino acids. The germline V gene encodes CDR1 SGDLS and CDR2 YYNGEE. The V segment lost 4 bases and the J segment 4 bases; nucleotides outside the gene matches: 5. CDR3 in DNA: TGTGCCAGCAGCCCTCGGACAGGGTCAGATACGCAGTATTTT. It translates to CASSPRTGSDTQYF.

V gene TRBV29-1 combines with J gene TRBJ1-2; no firm D call. The ends were cut back, 3 bases at V and 14 bases at J, with 16 bases in the middle. Germline CDR1 and CDR2: SQVTM and ANQGSEA. This CDR3 contains 11 residues. The CDR3, as DNA: TGCAGCGTTGATAGTTCGTCCGCGGGTACCTTC. It translates to CSVDSSSAGTF.

The V and J genes are TRBV7-6 and TRBJ2-6; TRBD2 matches at 9 bases. The CDR3 contains 13 residues. Trimming at V came to 0 bases and at J to 12 bases, leaving 0 bases not matched to a gene. Per germline, CDR1 SGHVS and CDR2 FNYEAQ. The CDR3 bases are TGTGCCAGCAGCTTAGCAGCGGGGGGCGTCCTGACTTTC. Translated: CASSLAAGGVLTF.